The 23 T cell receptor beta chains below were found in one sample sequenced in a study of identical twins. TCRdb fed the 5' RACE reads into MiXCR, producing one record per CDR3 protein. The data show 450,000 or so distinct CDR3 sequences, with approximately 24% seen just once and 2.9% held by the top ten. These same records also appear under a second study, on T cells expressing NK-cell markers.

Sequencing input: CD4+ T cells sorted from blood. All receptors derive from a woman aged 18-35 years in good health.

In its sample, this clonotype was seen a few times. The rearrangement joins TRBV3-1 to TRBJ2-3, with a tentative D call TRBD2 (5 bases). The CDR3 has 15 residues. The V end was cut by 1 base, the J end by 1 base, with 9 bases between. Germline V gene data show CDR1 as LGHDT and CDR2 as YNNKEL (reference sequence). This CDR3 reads CASSQGGPGTDTQYF. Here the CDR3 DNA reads TGTGCCAGCAGCCAAGGAGGGCCGGGCACAGATACGCAGTATTTT.

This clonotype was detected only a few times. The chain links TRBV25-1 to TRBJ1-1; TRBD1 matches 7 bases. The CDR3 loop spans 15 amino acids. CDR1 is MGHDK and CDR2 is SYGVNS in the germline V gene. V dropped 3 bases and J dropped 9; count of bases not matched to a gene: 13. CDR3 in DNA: TGTGCCAGCAGTGAGGAGACAGGGCTCTTTCCCAAAGCTTTCTTT. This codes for CASSEETGLFPKAFF.

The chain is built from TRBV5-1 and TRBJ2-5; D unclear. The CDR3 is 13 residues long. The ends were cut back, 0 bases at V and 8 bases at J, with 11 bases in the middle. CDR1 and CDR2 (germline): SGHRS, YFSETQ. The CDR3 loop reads CASSLVPISTQYF. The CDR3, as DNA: TGCGCCAGCAGCTTGGTTCCCATCAGTACCCAGTACTTC.

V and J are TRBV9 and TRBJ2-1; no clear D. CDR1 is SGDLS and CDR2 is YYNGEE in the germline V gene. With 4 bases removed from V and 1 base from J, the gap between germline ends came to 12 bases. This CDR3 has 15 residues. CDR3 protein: CASSPAFGSYNEQFF. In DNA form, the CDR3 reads TGTGCCAGCAGCCCCGCGTTTGGTTCCTACAATGAGCAGTTCTTC.

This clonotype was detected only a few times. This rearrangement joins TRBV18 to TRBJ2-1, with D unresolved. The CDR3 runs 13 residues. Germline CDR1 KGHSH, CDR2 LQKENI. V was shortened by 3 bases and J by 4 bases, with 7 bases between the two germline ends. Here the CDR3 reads CASSPQAYNEQFF. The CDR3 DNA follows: TGTGCCAGCTCACCGCAAGCTTACAATGAGCAGTTCTTC.

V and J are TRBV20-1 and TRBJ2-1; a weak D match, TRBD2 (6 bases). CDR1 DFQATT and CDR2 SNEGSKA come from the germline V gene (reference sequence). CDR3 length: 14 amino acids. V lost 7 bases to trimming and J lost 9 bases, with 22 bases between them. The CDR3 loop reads CSVPLTGAFGEQFF. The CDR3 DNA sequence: TGCAGTGTCCCCCTGACGGGAGCCTTCGGTGAGCAGTTCTTC.

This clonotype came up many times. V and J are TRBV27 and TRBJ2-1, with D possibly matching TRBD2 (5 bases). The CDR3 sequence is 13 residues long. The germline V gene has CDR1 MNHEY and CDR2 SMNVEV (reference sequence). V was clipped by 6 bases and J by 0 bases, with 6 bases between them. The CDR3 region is CASSGDSYNEQFF. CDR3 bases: TGTGCCAGCAGCGGGGACTCCTACAATGAGCAGTTCTTC.

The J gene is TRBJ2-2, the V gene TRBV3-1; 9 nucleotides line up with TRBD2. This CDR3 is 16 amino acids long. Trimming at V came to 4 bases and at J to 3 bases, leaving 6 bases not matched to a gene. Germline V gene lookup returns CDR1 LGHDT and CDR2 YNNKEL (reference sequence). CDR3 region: CASSPRAGGYTGELFF. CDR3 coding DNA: TGTGCCAGCAGCCCCAGAGCGGGGGGCTACACCGGGGAGCTGTTTTTT. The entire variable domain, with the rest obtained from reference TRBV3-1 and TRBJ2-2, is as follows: DTAVSQTPKYLVTQMGNDKSIKCEQNLGHDTMYWYKQDSKKFLKIMFSYNNKELIINETVPNRFSPKSPDKAHLNLHINSLELGDSAVYFCASSPRAGGYTGELFFGEGSRLTVL.

The CDR3 DNA sequence: TGCAGTGCTAGCAGACTAGCGGGAGGACTAGCCAAAAACATTCAGTACTTC. This encodes CSASRLAGGLAKNIQYF. The V and J genes are TRBV20-1 and TRBJ2-4, with 13 bases lining up with TRBD2. Losses at the gene ends were 3 bases for V and 0 bases for J; bases not matched to a gene: 5. The CDR3 is 17 amino acids. The germline gives CDR1 DFQATT, CDR2 SNEGSKA (reference sequence).

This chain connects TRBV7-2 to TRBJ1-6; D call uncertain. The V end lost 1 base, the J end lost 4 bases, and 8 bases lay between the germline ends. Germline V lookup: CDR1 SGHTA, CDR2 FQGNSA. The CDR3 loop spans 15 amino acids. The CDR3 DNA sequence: TGTGCCAGCAGCTTAGGAGGACGGTATAATTCACCCCTCCACTTT. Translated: CASSLGGRYNSPLHF.

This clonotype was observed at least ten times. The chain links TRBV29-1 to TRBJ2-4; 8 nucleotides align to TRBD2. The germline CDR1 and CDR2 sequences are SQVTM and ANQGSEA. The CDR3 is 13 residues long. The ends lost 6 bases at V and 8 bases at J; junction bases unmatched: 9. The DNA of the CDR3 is TGCAGCGTGTCCCGGGGGGGCCAAGACATTCAGTACTTC. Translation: CSVSRGGQDIQYF.

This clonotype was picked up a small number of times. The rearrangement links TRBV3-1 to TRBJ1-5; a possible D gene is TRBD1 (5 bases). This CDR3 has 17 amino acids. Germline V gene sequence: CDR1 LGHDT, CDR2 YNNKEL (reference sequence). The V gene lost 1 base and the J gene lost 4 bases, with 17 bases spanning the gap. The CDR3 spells CASSQGGGTSANQPQHF. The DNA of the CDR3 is TGTGCCAGCAGCCAAGGGGGCGGCACGTCAGCTAATCAGCCCCAGCATTTT.

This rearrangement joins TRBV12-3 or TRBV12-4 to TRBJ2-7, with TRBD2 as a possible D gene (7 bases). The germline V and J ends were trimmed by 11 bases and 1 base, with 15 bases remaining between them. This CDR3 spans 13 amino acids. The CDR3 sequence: CAVGRGGSYEQYF. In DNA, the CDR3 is TGTGCCGTAGGGAGGGGGGGATCCTACGAGCAGTACTTC.

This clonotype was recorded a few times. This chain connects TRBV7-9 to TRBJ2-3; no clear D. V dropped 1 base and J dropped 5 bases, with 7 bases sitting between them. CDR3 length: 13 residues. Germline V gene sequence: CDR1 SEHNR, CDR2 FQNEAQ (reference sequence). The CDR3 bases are TGTGCCAGCAGCTTAGACGTGGAAGATACGCAGTATTTT. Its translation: CASSLDVEDTQYF.

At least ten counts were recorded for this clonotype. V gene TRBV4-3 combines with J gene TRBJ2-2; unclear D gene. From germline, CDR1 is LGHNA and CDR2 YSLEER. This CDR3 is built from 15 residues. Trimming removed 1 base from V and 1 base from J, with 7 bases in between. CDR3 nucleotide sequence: TGCGCCAGCAGCCAAGGGTACTTGAACACCGGGGAGCTGTTTTTT. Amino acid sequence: CASSQGYLNTGELFF.

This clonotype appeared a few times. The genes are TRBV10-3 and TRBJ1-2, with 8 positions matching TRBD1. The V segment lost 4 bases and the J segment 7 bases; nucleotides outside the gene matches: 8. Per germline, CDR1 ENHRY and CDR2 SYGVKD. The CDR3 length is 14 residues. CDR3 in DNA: TGTGCCATCAGTGTGGGGACAGGATGGGTTGGCTACACCTTC. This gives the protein CAISVGTGWVGYTF.

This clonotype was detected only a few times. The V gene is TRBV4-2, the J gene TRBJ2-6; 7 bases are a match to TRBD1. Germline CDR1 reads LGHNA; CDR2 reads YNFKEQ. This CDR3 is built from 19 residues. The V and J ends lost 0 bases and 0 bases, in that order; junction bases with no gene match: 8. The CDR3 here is CASSQDENRGYSGANVLTF. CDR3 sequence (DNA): TGTGCCAGCAGCCAAGATGAGAACAGGGGATACTCTGGGGCCAACGTCCTGACTTTC.

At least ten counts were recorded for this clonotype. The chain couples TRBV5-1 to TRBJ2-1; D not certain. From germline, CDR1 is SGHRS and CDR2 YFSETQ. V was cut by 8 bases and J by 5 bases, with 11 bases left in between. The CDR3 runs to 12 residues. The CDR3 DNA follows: TGCGCCAGTTCGGTAACGAACAATGAGCAGTTCTTC. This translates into CASSVTNNEQFF.

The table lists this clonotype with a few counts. In nucleotides, the CDR3 is TGTGCCAGCGTTAAGGACTACCACAACAATGAGCAGTTCTTC. Its protein product is CASVKDYHNNEQFF. The chain joins TRBV2 to TRBJ2-1, with D perhaps matching TRBD2 (6 bases). V lost 8 bases, J lost 5 bases, and 16 bases lay in between. CDR1 and CDR2 (germline): SNHLY, FYNNEI. The CDR3 extends over 14 amino acids.

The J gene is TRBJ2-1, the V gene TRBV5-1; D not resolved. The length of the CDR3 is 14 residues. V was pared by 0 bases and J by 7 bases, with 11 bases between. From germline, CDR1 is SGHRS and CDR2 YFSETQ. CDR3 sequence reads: CASSLEATRNEQFF. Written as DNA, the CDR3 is TGCGCCAGCAGCTTGGAAGCCACTCGAAATGAGCAGTTCTTC.

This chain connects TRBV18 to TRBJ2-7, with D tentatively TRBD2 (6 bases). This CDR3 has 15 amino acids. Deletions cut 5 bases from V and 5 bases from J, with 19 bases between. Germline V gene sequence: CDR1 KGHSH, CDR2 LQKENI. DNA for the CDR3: TGTGCCAGCTCATCGCGGGCACTAGCACTCCACGAGCAGTACTTC. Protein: CASSSRALALHEQYF.

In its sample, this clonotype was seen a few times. In DNA, the CDR3 is TGCGCCAGCAGCTTGGCAGGGAACTCCTACAATGAGCAGTTCTTC. Its translation is CASSLAGNSYNEQFF. The rearrangement links TRBV5-1 to TRBJ2-1, with D possibly TRBD1 on 5 matching bases. Per the germline V gene, CDR1 is SGHRS and CDR2 is YFSETQ. This CDR3 has 15 residues. V shed 0 bases and J shed 0 bases, with 7 bases lying between them.

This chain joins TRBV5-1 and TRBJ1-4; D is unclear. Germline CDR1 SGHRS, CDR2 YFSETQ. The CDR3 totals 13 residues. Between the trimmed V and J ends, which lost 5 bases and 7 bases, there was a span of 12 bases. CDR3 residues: CASRGSVREKLFF. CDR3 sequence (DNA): TGCGCCAGCAGGGGGAGTGTTCGTGAAAAACTGTTTTTT.